These T cell receptor beta chains were read from a single sample in a study of T cell responses to AZD1222 COVID-19 vaccine. This table comes from immunoSEQ multiplex PCR, and its TCRdb copy is limited to in-frame clones, with some not included. There are approximately 110,000 clones in the sample; about 93% occur only once, and under 2.5% lies in the top ten. The sample was peripheral blood, taken on day 0 of AZD1222 vaccination. The receptors originated from an adult in good health. Both conserved end residues are part of each CDR3. D genes are given only for firm matches. For some rows the clone size is stated as once, few or many, or as a class when expanded; others skip it.

cdr3_length clone_size j_call v_call d_call cdr3_nt cdr3_aa
14 few TRBJ2-7 TRBV7-3 TRBD2 TGTGCCAGCAGCCCGGGACTAGCGGGAGAAGAGCAGTACTTC CASSPGLAGEEQYF
13 . TRBJ1-2 TRBV18 . TGTGCCAGCTCACCAGAGGGGCTTGACGGCTACACCTTC CASSPEGLDGYTF
14 once TRBJ1-1 TRBV5-1 TRBD1 TGCGCCAGCAGCTTGGCCGGACAGGGTTCATCAGCTTTCTTT CASSLAGQGSSAFF
16 once TRBJ2-1 TRBV10-2 . TGCGCCAGCAGTGAGTCACGGAGTACCGGGAGTAATGAGCAGTTCTTC CASSESRSTGSNEQFF
14 . TRBJ1-2 TRBV11-3 TRBD1 TGTGCCAGCACCCATCAGGGGGCCTCGGATGGCTACACCTTC CASTHQGASDGYTF
17 once TRBJ1-6 TRBV9 . TGTGCCAGCAGCCAACACCGAATCAGCTCCTATAATTCACCCCTCCACTTT CASSQHRISSYNSPLHF
16 . TRBJ1-3 TRBV5-1 TRBD1 TGCGCCAGCAGCTTCGGGACAGGGGGCTCTGGAAACACCATATATTTT CASSFGTGGSGNTIYF
13 . TRBJ1-5 TRBV6-5 . TGTGCCAGCAGCCCAGACAGGTCTCAGCCCCAGCATTTT CASSPDRSQPQHF
15 . TRBJ1-3 TRBV7-2 . TGTGCCAGCAGCTTAGTGGCGAACGCTGGAAACACCATATATTTT CASSLVANAGNTIYF
14 . TRBJ2-1 TRBV11-1 . TGTGCCAGCAGCTTAGTAGTCTTAGCCTCTGAGCAGTTCTTC CASSLVVLASEQFF
15 once TRBJ1-6 TRBV7-3 . TGTGCCAGCAGCTTAGGTTCAGGGCCCAACTCACCCCTCCACTTT CASSLGSGPNSPLHF
15 . TRBJ2-3 TRBV7-9 . TGTGCCAGCAGCTTAGTTGGGTTACCTGCAGATACGCAGTATTTT CASSLVGLPADTQYF
14 . TRBJ1-3 TRBV11-3 . TGTGCCAGCAGCTTCTCAGGGGTCGGAAACACCATATATTTT CASSFSGVGNTIYF
18 . TRBJ2-3 TRBV6-6 TRBD2 TGTGCCAGCAGTCCGGAACCGGGAGGGCCGGGACGCACAGATACGCAGTATTTT CASSPEPGGPGRTDTQYF
14 once TRBJ1-4 TRBV18 . TGTGCCAGCTCACCAGGGACCGATAATGAAAAACTGTTTTTT CASSPGTDNEKLFF
14 . TRBJ2-1 TRBV7-7 TRBD2 TGTGCCAGCAGCTTAGCAAGGACTAGCGGAGAGCAGTTCTTC CASSLARTSGEQFF
15 . TRBJ2-3 TRBV3-1/TRBV3-2 TRBD2 TGTGCCAGCAGCCCTCTTCTAGCGGGGGCAGATACGCAGTATTTT CASSPLLAGADTQYF
14 . TRBJ2-1 TRBV15 TRBD2 TGTGCCACCAGGACGGGGTGGCGGGAGTATGAGCAGTTCTTC CATRTGWREYEQFF
13 . TRBJ1-1 TRBV29-1 . TGCAGCGTCCTTTGGGGCGGAGGCACTGAAGCTTTCTTT CSVLWGGGTEAFF
12 . TRBJ1-3 TRBV24-1 . TGTGCCACCAGCTCCTCTGGAAACACCATATATTTT CATSSSGNTIYF
17 . TRBJ1-4 TRBV4-3 . TGCGCCAGCAGCCAACAAAGGGTGGCCTCGACTAATGAAAAACTGTTTTTT CASSQQRVASTNEKLFF
13 once TRBJ1-2 TRBV28 . TGTGCCAGCAGTCCTGTGGATCTTTGGGGCTACACCTTC CASSPVDLWGYTF
12 . TRBJ1-1 TRBV7-9 . TGTGCCAGCAGCTTAAGAAGCAACGGGGCTTTCTTT CASSLRSNGAFF
14 . TRBJ2-2 TRBV9 TRBD1 TGTGCCAGCAGCGCGGGGACAGCCGGCGGGGAGCTGTTTTTT CASSAGTAGGELFF
15 once TRBJ1-3 TRBV4-2 . TGTGCCAGCAGCCGGGGTGGTGACTCTGGAAACACCATATATTTT CASSRGGDSGNTIYF